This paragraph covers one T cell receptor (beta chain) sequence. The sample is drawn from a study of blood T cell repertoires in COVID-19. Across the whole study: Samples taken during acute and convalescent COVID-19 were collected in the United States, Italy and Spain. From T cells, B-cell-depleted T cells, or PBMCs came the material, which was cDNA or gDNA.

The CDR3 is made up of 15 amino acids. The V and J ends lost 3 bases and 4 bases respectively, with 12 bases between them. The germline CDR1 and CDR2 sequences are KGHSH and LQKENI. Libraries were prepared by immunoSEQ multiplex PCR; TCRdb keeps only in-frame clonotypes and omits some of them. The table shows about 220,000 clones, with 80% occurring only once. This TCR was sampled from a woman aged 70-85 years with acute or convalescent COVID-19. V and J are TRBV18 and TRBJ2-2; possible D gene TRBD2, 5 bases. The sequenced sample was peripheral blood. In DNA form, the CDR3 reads TGTGCCAGCTCACCGAGGTCAGAGGGCACCGGGGAGCTGTTTTTT. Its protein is CASSPRSEGTGELFF.